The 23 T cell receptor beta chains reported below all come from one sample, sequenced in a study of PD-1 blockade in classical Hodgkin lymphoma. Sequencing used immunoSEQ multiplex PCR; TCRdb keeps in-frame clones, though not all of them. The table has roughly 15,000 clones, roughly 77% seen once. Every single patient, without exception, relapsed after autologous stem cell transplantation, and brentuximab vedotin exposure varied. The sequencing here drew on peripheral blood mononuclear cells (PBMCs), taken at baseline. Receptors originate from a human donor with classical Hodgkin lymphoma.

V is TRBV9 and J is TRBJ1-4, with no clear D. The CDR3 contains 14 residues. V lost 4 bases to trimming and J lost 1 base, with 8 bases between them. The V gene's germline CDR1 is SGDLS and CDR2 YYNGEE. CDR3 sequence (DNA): TGTGCCAGCAGCCCTTTGAAAACTAATGAAAAACTGTTTTTT. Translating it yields CASSPLKTNEKLFF.

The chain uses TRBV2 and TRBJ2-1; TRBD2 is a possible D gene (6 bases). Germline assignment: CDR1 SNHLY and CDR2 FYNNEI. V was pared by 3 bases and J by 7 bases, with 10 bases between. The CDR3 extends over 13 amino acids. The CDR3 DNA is TGTGCCAGCAGTGAGAGGAGGGTGAATGAGCAGTTCTTC. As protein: CASSERRVNEQFF.

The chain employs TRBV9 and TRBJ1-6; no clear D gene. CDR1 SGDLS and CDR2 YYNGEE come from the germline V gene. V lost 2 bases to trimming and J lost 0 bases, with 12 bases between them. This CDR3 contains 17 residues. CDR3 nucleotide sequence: TGTGCCAGCAGCGTCTCCTCAGGTAGCTCCTATAATTCACCCCTCCACTTT. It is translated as CASSVSSGSSYNSPLHF.

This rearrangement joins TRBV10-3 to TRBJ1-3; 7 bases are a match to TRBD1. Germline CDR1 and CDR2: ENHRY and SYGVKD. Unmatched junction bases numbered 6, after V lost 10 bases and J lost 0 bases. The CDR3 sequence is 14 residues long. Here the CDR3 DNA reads TGTGCCAACGCGGACAGGAGCTCTGGAAACACCATATATTTT. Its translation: CANADRSSGNTIYF.

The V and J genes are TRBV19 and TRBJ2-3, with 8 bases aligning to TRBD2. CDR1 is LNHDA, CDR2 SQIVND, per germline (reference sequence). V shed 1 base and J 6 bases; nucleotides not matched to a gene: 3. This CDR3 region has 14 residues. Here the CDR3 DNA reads TGTGCCAGTAGTATAGCGGGGGGGCCGGATACGCAGTATTTT. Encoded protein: CASSIAGGPDTQYF.

CDR3 in DNA: TGTGCCAGCAGTGAAGCTGGACAGGGGAAAGAAAACACCATATATTTT. Translation gives CASSEAGQGKENTIYF. V gene TRBV25-1 combines with J gene TRBJ1-3; the match to TRBD1 covers 9 bases. The V and J ends lost 2 bases and 6 bases, in that order; junction bases with no gene match: 8. Germline V CDR1 and CDR2: MGHDK, SYGVNS. This CDR3 spans 16 amino acids.

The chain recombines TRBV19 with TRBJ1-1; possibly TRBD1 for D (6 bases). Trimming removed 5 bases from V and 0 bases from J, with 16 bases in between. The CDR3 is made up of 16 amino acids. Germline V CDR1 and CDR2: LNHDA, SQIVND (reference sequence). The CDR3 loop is CASSEGQLLMNTEAFF. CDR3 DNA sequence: TGTGCCAGTAGTGAGGGACAATTACTCATGAACACTGAAGCTTTCTTT.

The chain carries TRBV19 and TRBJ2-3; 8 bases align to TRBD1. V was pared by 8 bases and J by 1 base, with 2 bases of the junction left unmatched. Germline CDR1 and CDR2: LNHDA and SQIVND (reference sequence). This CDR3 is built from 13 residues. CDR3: CASGQGGTDTQYF. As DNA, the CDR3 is TGTGCCAGTGGACAGGGAGGCACAGATACGCAGTATTTT.

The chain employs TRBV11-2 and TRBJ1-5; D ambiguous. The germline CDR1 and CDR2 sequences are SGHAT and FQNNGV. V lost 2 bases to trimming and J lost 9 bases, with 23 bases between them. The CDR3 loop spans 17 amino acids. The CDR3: CASSLLSTRVRRLPQHF. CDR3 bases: TGTGCCAGCAGCTTATTGAGCACCCGGGTTCGGCGGTTGCCCCAGCATTTT.

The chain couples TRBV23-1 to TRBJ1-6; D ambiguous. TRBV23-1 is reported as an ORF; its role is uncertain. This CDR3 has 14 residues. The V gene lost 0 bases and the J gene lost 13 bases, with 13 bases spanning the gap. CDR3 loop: CASSQSSLRGPLHF. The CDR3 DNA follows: TGCGCCAGCAGTCAATCGTCCTTAAGAGGGCCCCTCCACTTT.

The CDR3 loop reads CASSEPSGGSYEQYF. The CDR3 bases are TGTGCCAGCAGTGAACCAAGCGGGGGCTCCTACGAGCAGTACTTC. The rearrangement uses TRBV6-1 and TRBJ2-7; 8 bases map to TRBD2. The germline gives CDR1 MNHNS, CDR2 SASEGT. Trimming removed 2 bases from V and 0 bases from J; junction bases left unmatched: 3. The CDR3 covers 15 residues.

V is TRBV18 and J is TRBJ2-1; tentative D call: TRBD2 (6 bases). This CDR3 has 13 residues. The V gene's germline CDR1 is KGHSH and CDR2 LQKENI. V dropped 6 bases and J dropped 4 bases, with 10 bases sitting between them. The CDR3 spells CASSAAGYNEQFF. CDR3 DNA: TGTGCCAGCTCGGCTGCGGGGTACAATGAGCAGTTCTTC. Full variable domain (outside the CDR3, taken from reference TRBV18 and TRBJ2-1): NAGVMQNPRHLVRRRGQEARLRCSPMKGHSHVYWYRQLPEEGLKFMVYLQKENIIDESGMPKERFSAEFPKEGPSILRIQQVVRGDSAAYFCASSAAGYNEQFFGPGTRLTVL.

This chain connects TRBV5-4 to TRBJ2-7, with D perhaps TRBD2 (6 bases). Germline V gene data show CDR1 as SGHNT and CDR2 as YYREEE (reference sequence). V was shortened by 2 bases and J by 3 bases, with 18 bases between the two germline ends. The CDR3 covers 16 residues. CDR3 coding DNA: TGTGCCAGCAGCTTAGATAGAGGGAGGATCCGCTACGAGCAGTACTTC. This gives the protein CASSLDRGRIRYEQYF.

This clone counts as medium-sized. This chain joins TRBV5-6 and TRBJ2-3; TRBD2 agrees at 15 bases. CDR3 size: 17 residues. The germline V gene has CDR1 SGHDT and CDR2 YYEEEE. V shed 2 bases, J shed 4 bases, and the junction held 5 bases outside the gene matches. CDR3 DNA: TGTGCCAGCAGCTTCCGATGGACTAGCGGGGGGGCAGATACGCAGTATTTT. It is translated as CASSFRWTSGGADTQYF.

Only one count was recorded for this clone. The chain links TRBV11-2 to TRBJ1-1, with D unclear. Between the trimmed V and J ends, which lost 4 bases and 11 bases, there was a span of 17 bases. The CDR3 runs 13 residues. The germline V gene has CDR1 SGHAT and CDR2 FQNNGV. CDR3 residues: CASSSDPLLKAFF. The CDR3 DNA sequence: TGTGCCAGCAGCTCCGACCCCCTCCTAAAGGCTTTCTTT.

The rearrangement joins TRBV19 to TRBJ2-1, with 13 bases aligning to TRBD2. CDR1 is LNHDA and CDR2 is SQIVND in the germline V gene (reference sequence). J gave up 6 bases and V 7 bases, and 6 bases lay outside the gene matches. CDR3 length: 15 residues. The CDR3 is CASNVGTSGVNEQFF. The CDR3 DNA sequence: TGTGCCAGTAATGTAGGGACTAGCGGGGTCAATGAGCAGTTCTTC.

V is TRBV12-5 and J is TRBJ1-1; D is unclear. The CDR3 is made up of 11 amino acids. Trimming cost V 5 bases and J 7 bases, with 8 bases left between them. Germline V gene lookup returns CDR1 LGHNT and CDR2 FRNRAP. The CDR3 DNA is TGTGCTAGTGGTGAACTCGTTGAAGCTTTCTTT. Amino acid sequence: CASGELVEAFF. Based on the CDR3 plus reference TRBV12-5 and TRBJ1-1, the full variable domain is DARVTQTPRHKVTEMGQEVTMRCQPILGHNTVFWYRQTMMQGLELLAYFRNRAPLDDSGMPKDRFSAEMPDATLATLKIQPSEPRDSAVYFCASGELVEAFFGQGTRLTVV.

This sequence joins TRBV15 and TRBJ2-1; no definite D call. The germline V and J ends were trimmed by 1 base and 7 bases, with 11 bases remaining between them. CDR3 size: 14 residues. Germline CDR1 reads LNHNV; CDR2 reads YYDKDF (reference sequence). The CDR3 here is CATSRVRNGNEQFF. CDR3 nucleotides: TGTGCCACCAGCAGAGTCCGTAACGGAAATGAGCAGTTCTTC.

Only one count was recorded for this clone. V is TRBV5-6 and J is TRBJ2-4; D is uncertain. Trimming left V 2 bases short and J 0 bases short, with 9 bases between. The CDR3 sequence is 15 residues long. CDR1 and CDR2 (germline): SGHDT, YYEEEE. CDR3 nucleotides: TGTGCCAGCAGCTTCTGGGGTTTAGCCAAAAACATTCAGTACTTC. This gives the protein CASSFWGLAKNIQYF.

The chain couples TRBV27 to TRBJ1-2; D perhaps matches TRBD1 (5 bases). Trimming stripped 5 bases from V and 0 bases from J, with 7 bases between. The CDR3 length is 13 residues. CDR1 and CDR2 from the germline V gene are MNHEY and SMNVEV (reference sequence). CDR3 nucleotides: TGTGCCAGCAGTCCCAGGGCTAACTATGGCTACACCTTC. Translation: CASSPRANYGYTF.

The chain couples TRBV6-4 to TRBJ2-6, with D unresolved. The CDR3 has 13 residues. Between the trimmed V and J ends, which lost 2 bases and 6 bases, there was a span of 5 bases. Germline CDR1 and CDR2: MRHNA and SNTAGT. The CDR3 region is CASSDGQANVLTF. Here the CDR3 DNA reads TGTGCCAGCAGTGACGGGCAGGCCAACGTCCTGACTTTC.

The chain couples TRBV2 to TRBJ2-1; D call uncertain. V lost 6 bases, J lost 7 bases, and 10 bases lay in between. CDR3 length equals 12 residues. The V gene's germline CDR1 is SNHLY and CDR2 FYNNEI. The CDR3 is CASSPDTNEQFF. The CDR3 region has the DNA TGTGCCAGCAGCCCCGACACAAATGAGCAGTTCTTC.

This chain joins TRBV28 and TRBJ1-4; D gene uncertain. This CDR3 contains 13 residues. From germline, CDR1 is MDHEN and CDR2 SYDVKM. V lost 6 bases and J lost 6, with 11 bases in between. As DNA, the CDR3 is TGTGCCAGCAGGCTGGCGCGGTATGAAAAACTGTTTTTT. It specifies CASRLARYEKLFF.